This note documents a single T cell receptor (beta chain) sequence. Its target is unknown. These data originate in a study of T cell repertoires in aging, cancer and after chemotherapy. The overall study: Donor ages fell into six groups from 30 or younger up to 70 or older. Over several months to years, re-sampled healthy donor repertoires clearly shared clones.

Notes on the study in general: Compared with age-matched healthy donors, untreated hematological or solid cancer patients showed higher blood TCR clonality. Healthy donors lost TCR diversity with age mainly through richness, cancer patients through richness and evenness.

The template was genomic DNA from peripheral blood, not RNA. The CDR3 has 13 residues. The ends were cut back, 6 bases at V and 2 bases at J, with 8 bases in the middle. Germline CDR1 reads LNHNV; CDR2 reads YYDKDF (reference sequence). TRB rearrangements spanning V, D and J were amplified using mixed TRB-A/B primers. MiXCR, applied by TCRdb to the multiplex PCR reads, yields one record per CDR3 protein. The sample contains about 12,000 distinct CDR3 sequences, approximately 30% of which appear only once. The chain employs TRBV15 and TRBJ2-4; D gene ambiguous. Sequencing was done on a sample of blood. The receptor's source is a human donor in good health. The donor label of this sample is uncertain. The CDR3 reads CATSPGPKNIQYF. The DNA of the CDR3 is TGTGCCACCAGTCCGGGTCCCAAAAACATTCAGTACTTC.